This record looks at one T cell receptor (beta chain) sequence and its context. It has no known antigen specificity. No base-level quality is on record; no much larger clone is a single base apart. The data stem from a study of T cell changes during pregnancy in multiple sclerosis (dated by TCRdb to the late 2010s). As for the study more broadly: The study looked at changes in the T cell repertoire across pregnancy in women with multiple sclerosis.

The library was generated by the immunoSEQ multiplex PCR assay. Entries here come from immuneACCESS through TCRdb and include only in-frame sequences with V and J called. Some clones fail to appear in such tables; in the studies checked, an unresolved V gene covers under half of the shortfall, and the cause of the remainder is unknown. For this sample the table gives tens of thousands of clones, of which around nine tenths were detected only once. The ten top clones hold 0.3% to 0.4% of the sample. Clipping removes 4 bases from V and 14 bases from J, with 7 as the unmatched junction base count. Measured from the cysteine to the phenylalanine, the CDR3 is 12 residues long. Only CDR3 DNA is held: 36 bases, read in frame from base 1. The germline V gene gives CDR1 as KGHSH and CDR2 as LQKENI.

Rearrangement joined TRBV18 to TRBJ2-1; a stretch of 8 junction bases matches TRBD1. The receptor was derived from a female donor in good health, enrolled as a control in a pregnancy study. The sequenced sample was CD4+ T cells from peripheral blood mononuclear cells, obtained in the third trimester of pregnancy. CDR3 sequence: CASSLPEGQEFF. The nucleotide sequence reads TGTGCCAGCTCACTGCCAGAGGGACAGGAGTTCTTC.